This T cell receptor (beta chain) was documented in a study of T cells in Graves' hyperthyroidism and ophthalmopathy. Newly diagnosed hyperthyroidism, duration under 2 months, in patients aged 18 to 65. Uncontrolled infection, other autoimmune disease, pregnancy or lactation led to exclusion. 10 ml of fresh peripheral blood supplied the PBMCs. TCR beta CDR3 regions were amplified from RNA. The primer set for the first-round RT-PCR of the TCR CDR3 was HTBI. TCRdb itself ran the multiplex PCR reads through MiXCR, one entry per CDR3 protein. The table has around 190,000 distinct CDR3 sequences, about 15% seen once. V was clipped by 6 bases and J by 3 bases; unmatched bases: 11. The CDR3 has 17 amino acids. In germline, CDR1 is SNHLY, CDR2 FYNNEI. This clonotype came up many times.

The specimen sequenced was blood. V is TRBV2 and J is TRBJ2-3, with 11 bases aligning to TRBD2. The clonotype was recovered from a woman aged 45 to 65 with Graves' hyperthyroidism. The CDR3 DNA reads TGTGCCAGCAGCGATAGCGGGAGGGCCCTCGGGACAGATACGCAGTATTTT. The encoded protein is CASSDSGRALGTDTQYF.